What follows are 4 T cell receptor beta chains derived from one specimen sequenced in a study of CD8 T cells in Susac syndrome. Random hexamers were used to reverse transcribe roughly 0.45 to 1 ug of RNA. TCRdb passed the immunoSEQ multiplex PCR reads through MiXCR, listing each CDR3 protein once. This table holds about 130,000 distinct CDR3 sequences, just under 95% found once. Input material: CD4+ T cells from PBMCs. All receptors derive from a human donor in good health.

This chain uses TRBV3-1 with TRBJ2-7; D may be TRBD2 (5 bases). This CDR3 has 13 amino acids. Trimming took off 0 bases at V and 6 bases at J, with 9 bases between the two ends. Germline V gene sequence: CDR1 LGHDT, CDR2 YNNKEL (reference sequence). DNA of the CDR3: TGTGCCAGCAGCCAAGATCCGGGGAGCGAGCAGTACTTC. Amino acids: CASSQDPGSEQYF.

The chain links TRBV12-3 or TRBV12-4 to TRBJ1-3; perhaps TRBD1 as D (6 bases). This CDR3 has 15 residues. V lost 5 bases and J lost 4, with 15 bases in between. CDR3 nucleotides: TGTGCCAGCAGTAACCCACAGGGAGCCGGAAACACCATATATTTT. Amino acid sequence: CASSNPQGAGNTIYF.

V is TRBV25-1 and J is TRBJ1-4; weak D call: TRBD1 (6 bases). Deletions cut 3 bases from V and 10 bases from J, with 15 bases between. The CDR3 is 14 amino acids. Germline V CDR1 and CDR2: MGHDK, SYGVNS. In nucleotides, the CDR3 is TGTGCCAGCAGTGAGGCAGGGGTAATTGGAAAACTGTTTTTT. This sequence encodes CASSEAGVIGKLFF. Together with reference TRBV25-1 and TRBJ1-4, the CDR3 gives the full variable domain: EADIYQTPRYLVIGTGKKITLECSQTMGHDKMYWYQQDPGMELHLIHYSYGVNSTEKGDLSSESTVSRIRTEHFPLTLESARPSHTSQYLCASSEAGVIGKLFFGSGTQLSVL.

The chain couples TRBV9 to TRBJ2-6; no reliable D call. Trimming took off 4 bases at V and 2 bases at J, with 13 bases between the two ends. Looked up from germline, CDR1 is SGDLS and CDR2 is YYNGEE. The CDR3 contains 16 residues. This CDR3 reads CASSKRGLTGANVLTF. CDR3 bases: TGTGCCAGCAGCAAACGTGGGCTAACTGGGGCCAACGTCCTGACTTTC.